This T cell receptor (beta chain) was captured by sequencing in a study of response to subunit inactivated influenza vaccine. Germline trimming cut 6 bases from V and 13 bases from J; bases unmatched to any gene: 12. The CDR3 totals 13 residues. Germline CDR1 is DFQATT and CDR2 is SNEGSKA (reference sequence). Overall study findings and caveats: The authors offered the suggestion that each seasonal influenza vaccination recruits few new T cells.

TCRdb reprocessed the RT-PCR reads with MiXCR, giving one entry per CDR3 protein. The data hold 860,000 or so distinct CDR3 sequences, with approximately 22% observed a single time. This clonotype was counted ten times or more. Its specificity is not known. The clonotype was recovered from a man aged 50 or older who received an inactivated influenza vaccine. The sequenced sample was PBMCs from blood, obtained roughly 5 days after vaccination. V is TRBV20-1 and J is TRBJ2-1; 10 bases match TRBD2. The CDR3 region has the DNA TGCAGTGCGGAAGCGGGAGGGTACCTCTCTCAGTTCTTC. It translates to CSAEAGGYLSQFF.